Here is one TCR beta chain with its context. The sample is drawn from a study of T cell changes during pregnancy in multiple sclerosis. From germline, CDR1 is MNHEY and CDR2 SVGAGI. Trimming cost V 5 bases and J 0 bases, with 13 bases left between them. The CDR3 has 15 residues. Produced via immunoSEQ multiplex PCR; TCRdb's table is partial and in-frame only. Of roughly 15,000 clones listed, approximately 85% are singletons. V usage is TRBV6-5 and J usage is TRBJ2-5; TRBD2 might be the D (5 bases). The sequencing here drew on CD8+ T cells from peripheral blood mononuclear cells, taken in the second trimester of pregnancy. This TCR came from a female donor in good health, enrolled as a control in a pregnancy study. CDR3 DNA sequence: TGTGCCAGCAGTCTTGCGGACGGGAACCAAGAGACCCAGTACTTC. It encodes CASSLADGNQETQYF.